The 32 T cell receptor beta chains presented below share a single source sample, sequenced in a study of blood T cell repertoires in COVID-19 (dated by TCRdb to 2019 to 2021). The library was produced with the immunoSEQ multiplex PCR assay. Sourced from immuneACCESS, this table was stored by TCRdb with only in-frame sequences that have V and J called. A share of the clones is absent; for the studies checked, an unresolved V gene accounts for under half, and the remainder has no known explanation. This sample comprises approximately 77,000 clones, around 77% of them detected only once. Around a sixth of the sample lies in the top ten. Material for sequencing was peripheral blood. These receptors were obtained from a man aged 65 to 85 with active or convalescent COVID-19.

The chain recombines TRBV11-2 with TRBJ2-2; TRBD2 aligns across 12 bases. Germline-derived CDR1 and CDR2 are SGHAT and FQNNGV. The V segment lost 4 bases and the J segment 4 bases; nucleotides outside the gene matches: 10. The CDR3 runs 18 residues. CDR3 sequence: CASSSPSGGAGLTGELFF. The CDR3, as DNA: TGTGCCAGCAGCTCACCTAGCGGGGGGGCCGGTCTCACCGGGGAGCTGTTTTTT.

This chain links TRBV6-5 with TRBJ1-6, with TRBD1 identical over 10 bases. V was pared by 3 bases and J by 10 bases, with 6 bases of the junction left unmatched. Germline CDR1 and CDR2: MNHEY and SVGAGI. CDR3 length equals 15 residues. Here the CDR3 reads CASSYDGQGGSPLHF. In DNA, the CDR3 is TGTGCCAGCAGTTATGACGGACAGGGGGGATCACCCCTCCACTTT.

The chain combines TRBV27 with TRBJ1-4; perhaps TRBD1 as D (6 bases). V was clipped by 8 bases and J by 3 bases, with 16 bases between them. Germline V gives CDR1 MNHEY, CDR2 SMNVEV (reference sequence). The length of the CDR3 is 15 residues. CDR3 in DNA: TGTGCCAGCGGTAGGGGGAATCAAGCTAATGAAAAACTGTTTTTT. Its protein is CASGRGNQANEKLFF.

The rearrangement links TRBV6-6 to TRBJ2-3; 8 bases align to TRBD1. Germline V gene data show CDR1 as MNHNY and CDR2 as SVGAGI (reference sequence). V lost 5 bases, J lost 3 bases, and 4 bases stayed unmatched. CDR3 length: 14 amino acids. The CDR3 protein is CASSIGQGTDTQYF. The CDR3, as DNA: TGTGCCAGCAGTATTGGACAGGGAACAGATACGCAGTATTTT.

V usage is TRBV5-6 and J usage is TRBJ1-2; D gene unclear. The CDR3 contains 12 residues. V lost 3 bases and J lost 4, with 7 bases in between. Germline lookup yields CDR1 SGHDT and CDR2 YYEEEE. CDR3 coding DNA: TGTGCCAGCAGCTCTGGAGCCTATGGCTACACCTTC. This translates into CASSSGAYGYTF.

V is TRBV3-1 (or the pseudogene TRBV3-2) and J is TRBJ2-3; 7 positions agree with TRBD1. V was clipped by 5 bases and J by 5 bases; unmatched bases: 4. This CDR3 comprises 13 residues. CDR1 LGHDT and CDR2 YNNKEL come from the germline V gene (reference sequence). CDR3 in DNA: TGTGCCAGCAGCATGGGACAGCTAGATACGCAGTATTTT. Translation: CASSMGQLDTQYF.

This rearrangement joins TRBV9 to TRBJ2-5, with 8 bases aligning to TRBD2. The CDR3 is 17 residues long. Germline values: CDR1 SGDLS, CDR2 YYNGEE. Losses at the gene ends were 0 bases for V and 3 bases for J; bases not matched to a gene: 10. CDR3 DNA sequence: TGTGCCAGCAGCGTAGGATTCGGGGGGGACATGAAAGAGACCCAGTACTTC. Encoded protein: CASSVGFGGDMKETQYF. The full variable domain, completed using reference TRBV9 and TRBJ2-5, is DSGVTQTPKHLITATGQRVTLRCSPRSGDLSVYWYQQSLDQGLQFLIQYYNGEERAKGNILERFSAQQFPDLHSELNLSSLELGDSALYFCASSVGFGGDMKETQYFGPGTRLLVL.

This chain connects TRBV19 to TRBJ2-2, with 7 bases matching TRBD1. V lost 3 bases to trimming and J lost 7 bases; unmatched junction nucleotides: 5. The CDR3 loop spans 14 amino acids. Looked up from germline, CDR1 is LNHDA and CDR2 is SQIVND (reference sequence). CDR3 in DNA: TGTGCCAGTAGTATGAGACAGGGAATCGGGGAGCTGTTTTTT. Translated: CASSMRQGIGELFF.

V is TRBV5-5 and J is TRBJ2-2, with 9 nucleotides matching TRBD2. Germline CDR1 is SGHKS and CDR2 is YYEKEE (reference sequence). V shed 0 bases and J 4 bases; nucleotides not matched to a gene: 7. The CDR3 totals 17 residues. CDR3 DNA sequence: TGTGCCAGCAGCTTGGCCGTTGCTAGCGGGGCCACCGGGGAGCTGTTTTTT. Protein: CASSLAVASGATGELFF.

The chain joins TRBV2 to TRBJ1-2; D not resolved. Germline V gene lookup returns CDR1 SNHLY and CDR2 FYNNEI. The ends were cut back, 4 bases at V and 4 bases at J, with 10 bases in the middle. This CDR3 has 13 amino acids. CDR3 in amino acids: CASSVTNIYGYTF. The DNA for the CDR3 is TGTGCCAGCAGTGTTACGAACATCTATGGCTACACCTTC.

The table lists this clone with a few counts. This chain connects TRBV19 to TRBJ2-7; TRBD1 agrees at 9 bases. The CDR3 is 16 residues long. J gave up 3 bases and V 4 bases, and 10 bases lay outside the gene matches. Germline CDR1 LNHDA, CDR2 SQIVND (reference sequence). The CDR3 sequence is CASSSQPRDRDYEQYF. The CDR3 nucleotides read TGTGCCAGTAGTAGCCAACCCCGGGACAGGGACTACGAGCAGTACTTC. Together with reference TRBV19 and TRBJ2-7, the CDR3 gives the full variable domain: DGGITQSPKYLFRKEGQNVTLSCEQNLNHDAMYWYRQDPGQGLRLIYYSQIVNDFQKGDIAEGYSVSREKKESFPLTVTSAQKNPTAFYLCASSSQPRDRDYEQYFGPGTRLTVT.

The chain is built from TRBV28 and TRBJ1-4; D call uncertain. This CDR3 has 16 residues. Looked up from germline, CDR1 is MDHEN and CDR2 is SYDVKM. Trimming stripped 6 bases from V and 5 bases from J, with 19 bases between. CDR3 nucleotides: TGTGCCAGCAGCCCCCCCTGGACTGTTAAGAATGAAAAACTGTTTTTT. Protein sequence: CASSPPWTVKNEKLFF.

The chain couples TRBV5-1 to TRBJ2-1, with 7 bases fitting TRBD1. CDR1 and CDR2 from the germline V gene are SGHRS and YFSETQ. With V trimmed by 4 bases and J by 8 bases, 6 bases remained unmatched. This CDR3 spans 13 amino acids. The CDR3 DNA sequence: TGCGCCAGCAGCCTAATAACAGGGGATGAGCAGTTCTTC. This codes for CASSLITGDEQFF.

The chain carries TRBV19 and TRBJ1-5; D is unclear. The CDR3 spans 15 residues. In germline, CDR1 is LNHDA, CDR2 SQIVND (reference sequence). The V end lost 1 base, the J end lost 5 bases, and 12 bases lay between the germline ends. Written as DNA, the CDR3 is TGTGCCAGTAGTATAGCATCGGTGATTCATCAGCCCCAGCATTTT. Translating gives CASSIASVIHQPQHF.

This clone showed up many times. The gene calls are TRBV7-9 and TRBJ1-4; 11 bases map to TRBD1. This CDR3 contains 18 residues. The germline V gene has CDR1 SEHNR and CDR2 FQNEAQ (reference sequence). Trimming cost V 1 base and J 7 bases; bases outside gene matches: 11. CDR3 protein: CASSLGWTGGRTFEKLFF. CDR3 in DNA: TGTGCCAGCAGCTTAGGGTGGACAGGGGGCCGCACATTTGAAAAACTGTTTTTT. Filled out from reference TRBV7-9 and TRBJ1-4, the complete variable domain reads DTGVSQNPRHKITKRGQNVTFRCDPISEHNRLYWYRQTLGQGPEFLTYFQNEAQLEKSRLLSDRFSAERPKGSFSTLEIQRTEQGDSAMYLCASSLGWTGGRTFEKLFFGSGTQLSVL.

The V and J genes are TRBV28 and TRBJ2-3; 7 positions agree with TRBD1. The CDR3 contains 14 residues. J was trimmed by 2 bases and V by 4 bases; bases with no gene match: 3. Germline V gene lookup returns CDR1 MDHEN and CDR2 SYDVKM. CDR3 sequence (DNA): TGTGCCAGCAGTTCGGGACAGTTCACAGATACGCAGTATTTT. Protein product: CASSSGQFTDTQYF. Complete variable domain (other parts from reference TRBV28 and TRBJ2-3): DVKVTQSSRYLVKRTGEKVFLECVQDMDHENMFWYRQDPGLGLRLIYFSYDVKMKEKGDIPEGYSVSREKKERFSLILESASTNQTSMYLCASSSGQFTDTQYFGPGTRLTVL.

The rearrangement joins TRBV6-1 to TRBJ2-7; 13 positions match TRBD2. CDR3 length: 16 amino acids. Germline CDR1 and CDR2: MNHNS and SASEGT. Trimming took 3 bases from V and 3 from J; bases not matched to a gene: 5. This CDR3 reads CASSDSGTSGDYEQYF. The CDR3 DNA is TGTGCCAGCAGTGATTCCGGGACTAGCGGGGACTACGAGCAGTACTTC.

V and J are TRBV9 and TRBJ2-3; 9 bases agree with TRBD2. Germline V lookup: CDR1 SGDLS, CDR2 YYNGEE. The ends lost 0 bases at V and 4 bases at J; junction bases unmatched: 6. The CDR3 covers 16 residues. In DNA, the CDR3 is TGTGCCAGCAGCGTAGGTAGCGGGGGTTGGGCAGATACGCAGTATTTT. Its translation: CASSVGSGGWADTQYF.

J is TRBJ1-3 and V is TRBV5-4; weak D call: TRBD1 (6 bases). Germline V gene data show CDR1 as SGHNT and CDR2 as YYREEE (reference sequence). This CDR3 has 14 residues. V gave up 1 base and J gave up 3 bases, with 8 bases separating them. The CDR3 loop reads CASSLQGGGNTIYF. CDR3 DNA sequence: TGTGCCAGCAGCTTGCAAGGGGGTGGAAACACCATATATTTT.

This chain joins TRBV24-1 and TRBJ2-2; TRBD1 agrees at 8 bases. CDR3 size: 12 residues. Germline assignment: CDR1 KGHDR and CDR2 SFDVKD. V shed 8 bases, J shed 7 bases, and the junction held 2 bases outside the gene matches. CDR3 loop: CATTGGLGELFF. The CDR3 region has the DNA TGTGCCACCACAGGGGGCCTCGGGGAGCTGTTTTTT.

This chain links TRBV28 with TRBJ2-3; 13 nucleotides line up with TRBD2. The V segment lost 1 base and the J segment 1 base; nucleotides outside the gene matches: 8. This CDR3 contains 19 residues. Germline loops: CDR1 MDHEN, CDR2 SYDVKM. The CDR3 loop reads CASSLFTTTSGGRTDTQYF. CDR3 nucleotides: TGTGCCAGCAGTTTATTCACCACGACTAGCGGGGGGCGCACAGATACGCAGTATTTT.

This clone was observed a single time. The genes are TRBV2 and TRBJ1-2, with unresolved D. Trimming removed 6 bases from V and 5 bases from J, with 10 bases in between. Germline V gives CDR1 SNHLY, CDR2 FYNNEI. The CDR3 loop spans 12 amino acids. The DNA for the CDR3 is TGTGCCAGCAGCGCGAGGGAGTATGGCTACACCTTC. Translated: CASSAREYGYTF.

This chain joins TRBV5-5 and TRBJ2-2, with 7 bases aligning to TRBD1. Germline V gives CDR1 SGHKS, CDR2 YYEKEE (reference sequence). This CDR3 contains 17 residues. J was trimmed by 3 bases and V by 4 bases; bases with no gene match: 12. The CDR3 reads CASSRSLGTDYTGELFF. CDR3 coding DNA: TGTGCCAGCAGCCGGAGTTTGGGGACAGATTACACCGGGGAGCTGTTTTTT.

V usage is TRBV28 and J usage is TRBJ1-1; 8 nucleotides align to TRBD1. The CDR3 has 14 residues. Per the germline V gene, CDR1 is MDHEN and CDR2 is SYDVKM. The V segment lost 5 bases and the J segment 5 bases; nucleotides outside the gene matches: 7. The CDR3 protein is CASSPPTGATEAFF. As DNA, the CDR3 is TGTGCCAGCAGTCCCCCGACAGGGGCAACTGAAGCTTTCTTT.

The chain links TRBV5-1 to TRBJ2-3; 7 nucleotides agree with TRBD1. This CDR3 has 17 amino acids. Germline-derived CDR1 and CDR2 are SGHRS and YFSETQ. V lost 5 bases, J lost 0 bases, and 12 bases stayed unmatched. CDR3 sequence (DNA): TGCGCCAGCAGACGAAGAACCGGGACAGAGAGCACAGATACGCAGTATTTT. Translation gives CASRRRTGTESTDTQYF.

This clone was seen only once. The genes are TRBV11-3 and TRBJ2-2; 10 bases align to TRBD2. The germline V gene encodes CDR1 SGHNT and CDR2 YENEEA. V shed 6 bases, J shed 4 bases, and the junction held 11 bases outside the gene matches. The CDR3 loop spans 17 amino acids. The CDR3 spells CASSTRAGGLGTGELFF. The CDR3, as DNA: TGTGCCAGCAGTACGCGAGCGGGGGGGCTCGGCACCGGGGAGCTGTTTTTT.

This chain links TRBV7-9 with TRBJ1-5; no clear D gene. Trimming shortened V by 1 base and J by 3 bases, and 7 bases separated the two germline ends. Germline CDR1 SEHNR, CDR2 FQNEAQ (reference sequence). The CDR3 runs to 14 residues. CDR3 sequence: CASSLVETNQPQHF. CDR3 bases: TGTGCCAGCAGCTTAGTGGAGACCAATCAGCCCCAGCATTTT. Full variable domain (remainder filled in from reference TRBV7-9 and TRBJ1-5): DTGVSQNPRHKITKRGQNVTFRCDPISEHNRLYWYRQTLGQGPEFLTYFQNEAQLEKSRLLSDRFSAERPKGSFSTLEIQRTEQGDSAMYLCASSLVETNQPQHFGDGTRLSIL.

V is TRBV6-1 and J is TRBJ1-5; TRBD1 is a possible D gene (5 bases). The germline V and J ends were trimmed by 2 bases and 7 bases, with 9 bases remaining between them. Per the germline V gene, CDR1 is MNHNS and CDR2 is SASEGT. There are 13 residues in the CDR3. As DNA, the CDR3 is TGTGCCAGCAGTGAACGGGGGACCCAGCCCCAGCATTTT. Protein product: CASSERGTQPQHF.

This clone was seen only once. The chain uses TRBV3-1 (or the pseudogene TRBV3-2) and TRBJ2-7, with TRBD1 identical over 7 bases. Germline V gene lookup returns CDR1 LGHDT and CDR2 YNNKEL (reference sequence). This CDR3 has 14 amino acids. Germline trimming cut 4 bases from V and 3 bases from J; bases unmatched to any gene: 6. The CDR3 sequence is CASSRKRDSYEQYF. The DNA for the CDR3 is TGTGCCAGCAGCCGAAAAAGGGACAGCTACGAGCAGTACTTC.

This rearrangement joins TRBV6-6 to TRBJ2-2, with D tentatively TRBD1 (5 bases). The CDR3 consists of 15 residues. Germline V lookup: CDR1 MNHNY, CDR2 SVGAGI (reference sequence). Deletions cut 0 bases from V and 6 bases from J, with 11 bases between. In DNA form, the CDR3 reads TGTGCCAGCAGTTACTCGACCAGGGTCTCCGGGGAGCTGTTTTTT. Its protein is CASSYSTRVSGELFF.

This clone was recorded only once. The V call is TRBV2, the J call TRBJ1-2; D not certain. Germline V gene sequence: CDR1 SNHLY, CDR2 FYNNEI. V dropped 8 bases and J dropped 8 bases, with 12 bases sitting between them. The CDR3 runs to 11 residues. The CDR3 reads CASSSGEGYTF. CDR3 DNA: TGTGCCAGCTCCTCCGGGGAAGGCTACACCTTC.

The CDR3 sequence: CASSPRTGGVYGYTF. The DNA of the CDR3 is TGTGCCAGCAGTCCGCGGACAGGGGGGGTCTATGGCTACACCTTC. V is TRBV6-5 and J is TRBJ1-2; 10 bases line up with TRBD1. Germline loops: CDR1 MNHEY, CDR2 SVGAGI. J lost 4 bases, V lost 5 bases, and 7 bases had no gene match. The CDR3 has 15 residues.